These 10 T cell receptor beta chains were all obtained from the same sample, sequenced in a study of blood T cell repertoires in COVID-19. The method was immunoSEQ multiplex PCR; TCRdb's version includes in-frame clones alone and lacks a portion of them. The sample yields around 300,000 clones, over 70% seen once. The material sequenced was peripheral blood. The receptors were gathered from a young man with active or convalescent COVID-19.

The V and J genes are TRBV18 and TRBJ1-5, with D maybe TRBD1 (5 bases). CDR3 length equals 14 residues. V was trimmed by 3 bases and J by 3 bases, leaving 9 bases between them. CDR1 KGHSH and CDR2 LQKENI come from the germline V gene. CDR3: CASSPSGNNQPQHF. Written as DNA, the CDR3 is TGTGCCAGCTCACCCTCAGGGAACAATCAGCCCCAGCATTTT.

The chain employs TRBV11-3 and TRBJ2-7; 10 positions agree with TRBD1. In germline, CDR1 is SGHNT, CDR2 YENEEA. J lost 2 bases, V lost 5 bases, and 9 bases had no gene match. This CDR3 region has 16 residues. This chain's CDR3 is CASSRGRDRGTYEQYF. In nucleotides, the CDR3 is TGTGCCAGCAGCCGGGGGAGGGACAGGGGTACCTACGAGCAGTACTTC.

V usage is TRBV19 and J usage is TRBJ2-7; D is unclear. V dropped 0 bases and J dropped 3 bases, with 12 bases sitting between them. Per germline, CDR1 LNHDA and CDR2 SQIVND (reference sequence). There are 15 residues in the CDR3. DNA for the CDR3: TGTGCCAGTAGTATAGATCGGTCTCTCCTCTACGAGCAGTACTTC. Protein: CASSIDRSLLYEQYF.

The V call is TRBV9, the J call TRBJ1-2, with D unclear. Germline V lookup: CDR1 SGDLS, CDR2 YYNGEE. This CDR3 spans 13 amino acids. V was trimmed by 3 bases and J by 0 bases, leaving 6 bases between them. The CDR3 DNA is TGTGCCAGCAGCGCCGGGACTAACTATGGCTACACCTTC. Translation: CASSAGTNYGYTF.

The CDR3 spells CASSFSTGDPQHF. CDR3 nucleotides: TGTGCCAGCAGTTTCTCGACAGGGGATCCCCAGCATTTT. The V call is TRBV12-3 or TRBV12-4, the J call TRBJ1-5, with TRBD1 identical over 8 bases. CDR3 length: 13 amino acids. V shed 3 bases, J shed 10 bases, and the junction held 5 bases outside the gene matches.

The CDR3 sequence is CASSLEAVPFNSPLHF. In DNA form, the CDR3 reads TGTGCCAGCAGCTTAGAGGCAGTTCCCTTTAATTCACCCCTCCACTTT. The gene calls are TRBV7-3 and TRBJ1-6; unclear D gene. CDR1 SGHTA and CDR2 FQGTGA come from the germline V gene. Trimming shortened V by 2 bases and J by 6 bases, and 14 bases separated the two germline ends. The CDR3 contains 16 residues.

This clone was seen a single time. The chain combines TRBV28 with TRBJ1-2; D is perhaps TRBD1 (5 bases). The length of the CDR3 is 15 residues. The V gene lost 6 bases and the J gene lost 1 base, with 15 bases spanning the gap. Germline-derived CDR1 and CDR2 are MDHEN and SYDVKM. The CDR3 loop reads CASSPTDSLNYGYTF. The CDR3 bases are TGTGCCAGCAGCCCAACCGACAGTCTTAACTATGGCTACACCTTC.

The chain recombines TRBV12-5 with TRBJ2-2; D might be TRBD2 (5 bases). This CDR3 is built from 17 residues. Trimming pared 6 bases from V and 0 bases from J, leaving 17 bases between. Germline V gene lookup returns CDR1 LGHNT and CDR2 FRNRAP. CDR3 residues: CASGPLLGSANTGELFF. In nucleotides, the CDR3 is TGTGCTAGTGGACCCCTCCTTGGGAGCGCGAACACCGGGGAGCTGTTTTTT.

V usage is TRBV27 and J usage is TRBJ2-1; no firm D call. V was trimmed by 5 bases and J by 6 bases, leaving 8 bases between them. The length of the CDR3 is 12 residues. The germline gives CDR1 MNHEY, CDR2 SMNVEV (reference sequence). The CDR3 loop is CASSPRVNEQFF. In nucleotides, the CDR3 is TGTGCCAGCAGTCCCCGAGTCAATGAGCAGTTCTTC.

The chain combines TRBV27 with TRBJ1-4; TRBD1 matches 7 bases. The germline V gene has CDR1 MNHEY and CDR2 SMNVEV (reference sequence). This CDR3 has 19 amino acids. With V trimmed by 5 bases and J by 0 bases, 15 bases remained unmatched. CDR3 amino acids: CASSRSPGQRTPTNEKLFF. As DNA, the CDR3 is TGTGCCAGCAGTCGATCCCCGGGACAGCGGACCCCAACTAATGAAAAACTGTTTTTT.